This T cell receptor beta chain originates from a study of blood T cell repertoires in COVID-19. Study context: Samples taken during acute and convalescent COVID-19 were collected in the United States, Italy and Spain. T cells, B-cell-depleted T cells, or PBMCs supplied cDNA or gDNA.

This CDR3 has 15 amino acids. V lost 9 bases and J lost 1, with 18 bases in between. Per the germline V gene, CDR1 is LNHDA and CDR2 is SQIVND (reference sequence). In the original workflow: The assay estimated nucleated cells by amplifying reference gene primers. The data were produced by immunoSEQ multiplex PCR, yet TCRdb's version contains in-frame clones alone and is incomplete. V, J and clone size were drawn from that table, and D and trimming were deduced from the DNA. The sample carries about 210,000 clones, 65% to 85% recorded once. This chain links TRBV19 with TRBJ1-1; D remains ambiguous. Sequencing input: peripheral blood. This TCR came from a human donor in a cohort sampled during active COVID-19. The CDR3 sequence is CASRPGRMKNTEAFF. The CDR3 DNA reads TGTGCCAGCCGTCCCGGGAGAATGAAGAACACTGAAGCTTTCTTT.